This TCR beta chain was retrieved from a study of tumor and adjacent non-tumor tissue in lung cancer. Looking at the study overall: Patients comprised 12 adenocarcinoma, a couple of squamous cell carcinoma and 1 small cell lung cancer.

The library came from three nested PCR rounds adapted from ARM-PCR protocols. TCRdb fed the multiplex PCR reads into MiXCR, producing one record per CDR3 protein. The profile shows 75,000 to 90,000 distinct CDR3 sequences, roughly 77% of them singletons. CDR3 length equals 18 residues. The template was RNA from unsorted bulk tissue. This non-tumor lung sample came from over 3 cm beyond the tumor edge. As to this clonotype: Its antigen is unidentified.

Study-wide results and caveats: In normal lung, the top 100 clones were significantly more dominant than in tumor. Patients with more diverse tumor TCRs had worse survival.

This receptor was taken from a woman between 45 and 60 years old with non-small cell lung cancer. The rearrangement joins TRBV1 to TRBJ2-2; the table's TRBD2 call for D was not verified on the DNA. TRBV1 is a listed pseudogene. Sequencing used distant non-tumor lung tissue. In nucleotides, the CDR3 is TGCACCAGCAGCCAATACGGTAGCGGGAGTGGGAGAACCGGGGAGCTGTTTTTT. Translated: CTSSQYGSGSGRTGELFF.